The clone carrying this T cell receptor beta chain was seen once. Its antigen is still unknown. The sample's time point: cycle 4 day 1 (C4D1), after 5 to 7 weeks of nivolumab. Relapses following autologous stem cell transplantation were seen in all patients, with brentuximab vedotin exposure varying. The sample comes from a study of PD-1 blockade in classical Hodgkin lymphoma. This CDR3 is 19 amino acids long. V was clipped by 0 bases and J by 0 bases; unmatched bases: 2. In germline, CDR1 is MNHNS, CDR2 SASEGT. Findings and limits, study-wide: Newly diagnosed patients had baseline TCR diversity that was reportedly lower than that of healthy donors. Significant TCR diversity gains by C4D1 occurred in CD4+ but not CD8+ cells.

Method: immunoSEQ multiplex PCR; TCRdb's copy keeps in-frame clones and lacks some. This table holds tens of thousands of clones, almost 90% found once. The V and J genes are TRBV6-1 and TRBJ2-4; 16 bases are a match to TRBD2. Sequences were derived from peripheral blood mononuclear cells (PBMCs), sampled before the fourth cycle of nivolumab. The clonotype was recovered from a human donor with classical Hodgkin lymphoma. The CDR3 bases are TGTGCCAGCAGTGAAGCGGGACTAGCGGGAGGGTTAGCCAAAAACATTCAGTACTTC. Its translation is CASSEAGLAGGLAKNIQYF.